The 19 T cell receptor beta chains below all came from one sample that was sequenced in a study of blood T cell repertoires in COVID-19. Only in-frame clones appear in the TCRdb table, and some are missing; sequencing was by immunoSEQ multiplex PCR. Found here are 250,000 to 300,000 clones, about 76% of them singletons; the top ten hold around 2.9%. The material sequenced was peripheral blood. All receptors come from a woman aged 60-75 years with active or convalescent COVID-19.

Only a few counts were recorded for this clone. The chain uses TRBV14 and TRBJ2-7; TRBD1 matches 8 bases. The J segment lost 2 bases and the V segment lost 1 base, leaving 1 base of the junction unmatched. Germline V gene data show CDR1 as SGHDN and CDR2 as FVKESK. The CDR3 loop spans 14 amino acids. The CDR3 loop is CASSQAGQAYEQYF. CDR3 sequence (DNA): TGTGCCAGCAGCCAAGCGGGACAGGCCTACGAGCAGTACTTC.

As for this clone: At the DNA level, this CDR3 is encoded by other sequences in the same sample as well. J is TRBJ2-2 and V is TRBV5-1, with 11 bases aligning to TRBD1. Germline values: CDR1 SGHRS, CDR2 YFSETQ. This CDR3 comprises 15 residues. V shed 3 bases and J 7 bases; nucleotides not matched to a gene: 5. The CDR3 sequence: CASSWTGGAGGELFF. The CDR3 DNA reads TGCGCCAGCAGCTGGACAGGGGGCGCCGGCGGGGAGCTGTTTTTT.

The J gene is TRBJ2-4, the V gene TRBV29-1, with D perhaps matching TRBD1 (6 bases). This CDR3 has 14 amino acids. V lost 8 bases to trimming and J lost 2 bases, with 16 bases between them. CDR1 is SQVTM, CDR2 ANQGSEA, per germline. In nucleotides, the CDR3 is TGCAGCATAAAATACAGGGATTCCAAAAACATTCAGTACTTC. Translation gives CSIKYRDSKNIQYF. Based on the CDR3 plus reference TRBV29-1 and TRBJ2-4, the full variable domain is SAVISQKPSRDICQRGTSLTIQCQVDSQVTMMFWYRQQPGQSLTLIATANQGSEATYESGFVIDKFPISRPNLTFSTLTVSNMSPEDSSIYLCSIKYRDSKNIQYFGAGTRLSVL.

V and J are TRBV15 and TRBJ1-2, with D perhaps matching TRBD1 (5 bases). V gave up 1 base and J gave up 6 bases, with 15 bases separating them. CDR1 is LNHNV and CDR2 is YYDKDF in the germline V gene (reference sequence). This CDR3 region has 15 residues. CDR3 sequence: CATSRALKGKNGYTF. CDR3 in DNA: TGTGCCACCAGCAGAGCTCTAAAGGGGAAAAATGGCTACACCTTC.

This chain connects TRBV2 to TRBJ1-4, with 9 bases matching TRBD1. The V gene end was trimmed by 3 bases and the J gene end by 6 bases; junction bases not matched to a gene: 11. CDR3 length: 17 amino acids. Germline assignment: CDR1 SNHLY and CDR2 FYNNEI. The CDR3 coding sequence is TGTGCCAGCAGTGACCGGAAACAGGGGGCTCCGGATGAAAAACTGTTTTTT. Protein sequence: CASSDRKQGAPDEKLFF.

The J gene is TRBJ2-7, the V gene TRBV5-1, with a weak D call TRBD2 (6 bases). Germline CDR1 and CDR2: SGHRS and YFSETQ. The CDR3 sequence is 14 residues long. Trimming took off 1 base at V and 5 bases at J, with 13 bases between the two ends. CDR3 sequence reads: CASSLLGGSHEQYF. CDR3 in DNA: TGCGCCAGCAGCTTGTTGGGGGGTTCCCACGAGCAGTACTTC.

DNA for the CDR3: TGCAGTGCTAGTCCCCCCGGACTAGCCAAAAACATTCAGTACTTC. It specifies CSASPPGLAKNIQYF. This rearrangement joins TRBV20-1 to TRBJ2-4; D perhaps matches TRBD2 (5 bases). CDR1 DFQATT and CDR2 SNEGSKA come from the germline V gene (reference sequence). CDR3 length equals 15 residues. Trimming cost V 3 bases and J 0 bases, with 12 bases left between them.

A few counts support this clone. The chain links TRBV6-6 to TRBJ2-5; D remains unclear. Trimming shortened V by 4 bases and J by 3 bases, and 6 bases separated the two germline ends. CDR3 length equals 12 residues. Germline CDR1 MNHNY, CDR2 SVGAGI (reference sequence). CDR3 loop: CASSSGEETQYF. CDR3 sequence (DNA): TGTGCCAGCAGTTCCGGAGAAGAGACCCAGTACTTC.

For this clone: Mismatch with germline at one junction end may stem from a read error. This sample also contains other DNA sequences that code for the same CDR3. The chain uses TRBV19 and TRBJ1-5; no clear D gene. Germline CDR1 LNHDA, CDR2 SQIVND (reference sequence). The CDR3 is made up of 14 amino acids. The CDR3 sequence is CASSRGGNNQPQHF. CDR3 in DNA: TGTGCCAGTAGTAGAGGCGGGAACAATCAGCCTCAGCATTTT.

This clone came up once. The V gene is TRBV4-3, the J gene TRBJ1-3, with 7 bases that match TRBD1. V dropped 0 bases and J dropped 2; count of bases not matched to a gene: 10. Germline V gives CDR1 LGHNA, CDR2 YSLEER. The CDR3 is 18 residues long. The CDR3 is CASSQDLRGQLTGNTIYF. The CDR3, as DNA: TGCGCCAGCAGCCAAGATCTTAGGGGACAGCTCACTGGAAACACCATATATTTT.

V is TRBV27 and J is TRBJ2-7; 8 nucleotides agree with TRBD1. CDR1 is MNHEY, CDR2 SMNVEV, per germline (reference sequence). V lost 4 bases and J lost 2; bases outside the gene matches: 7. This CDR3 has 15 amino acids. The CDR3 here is CASSSSLDRAYEQYF. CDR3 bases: TGTGCCAGCAGTTCATCTCTGGACAGGGCCTACGAGCAGTACTTC.

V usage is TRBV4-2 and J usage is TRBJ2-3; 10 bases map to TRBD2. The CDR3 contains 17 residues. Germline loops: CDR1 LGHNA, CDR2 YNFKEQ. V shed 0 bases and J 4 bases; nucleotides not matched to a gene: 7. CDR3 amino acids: CASSQERASGGADTQYF. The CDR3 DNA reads TGTGCCAGCAGCCAAGAACGGGCTAGCGGGGGAGCAGATACGCAGTATTTT.

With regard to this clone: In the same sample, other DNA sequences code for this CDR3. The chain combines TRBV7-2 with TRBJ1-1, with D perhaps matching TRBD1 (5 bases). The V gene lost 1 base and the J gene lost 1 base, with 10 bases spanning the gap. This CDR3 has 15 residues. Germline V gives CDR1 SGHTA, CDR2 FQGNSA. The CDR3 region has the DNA TGTGCCAGCAGCTTAGTTCGGAGGGGGAACACTGAAGCTTTCTTT. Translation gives CASSLVRRGNTEAFF.

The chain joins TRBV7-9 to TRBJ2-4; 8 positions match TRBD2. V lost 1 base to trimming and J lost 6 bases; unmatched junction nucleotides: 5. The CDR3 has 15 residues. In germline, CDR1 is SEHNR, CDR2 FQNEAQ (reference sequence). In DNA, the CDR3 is TGTGCCAGCAGCTTAGATGGGACTAGACGAAACATTCAGTACTTC. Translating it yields CASSLDGTRRNIQYF.

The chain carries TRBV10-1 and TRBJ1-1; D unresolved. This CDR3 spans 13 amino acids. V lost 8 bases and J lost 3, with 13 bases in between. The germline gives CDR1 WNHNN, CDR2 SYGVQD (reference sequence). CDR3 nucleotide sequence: TGCGCCAGCTGGACTAGTTTGGACACTGAAGCTTTCTTT. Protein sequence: CASWTSLDTEAFF.

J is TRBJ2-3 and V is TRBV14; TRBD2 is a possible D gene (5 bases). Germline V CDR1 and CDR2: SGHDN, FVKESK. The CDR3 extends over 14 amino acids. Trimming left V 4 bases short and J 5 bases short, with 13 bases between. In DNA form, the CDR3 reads TGTGCCAGCAGCCCCGCGGGTAGGGTAGATACGCAGTATTTT. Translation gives CASSPAGRVDTQYF.

Here the CDR3 DNA reads TGCGCCAGCAGCTCAACACCCGGGACAGGGGTGTCAGGCGAGCAGTACTTC. This translates into CASSSTPGTGVSGEQYF. The chain employs TRBV5-1 and TRBJ2-7, with 10 bases fitting TRBD1. CDR1 is SGHRS and CDR2 is YFSETQ in the germline V gene. V lost 3 bases to trimming and J lost 6 bases; unmatched junction nucleotides: 15. This CDR3 is built from 17 residues.

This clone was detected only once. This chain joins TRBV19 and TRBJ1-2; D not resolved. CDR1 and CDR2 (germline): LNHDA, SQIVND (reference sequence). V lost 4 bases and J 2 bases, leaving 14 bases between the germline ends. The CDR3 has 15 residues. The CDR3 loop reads CASSTPASVNYGYTF. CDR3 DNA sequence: TGTGCCAGTAGTACCCCAGCGTCCGTGAACTATGGCTACACCTTC. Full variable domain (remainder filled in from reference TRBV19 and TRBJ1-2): DGGITQSPKYLFRKEGQNVTLSCEQNLNHDAMYWYRQDPGQGLRLIYYSQIVNDFQKGDIAEGYSVSREKKESFPLTVTSAQKNPTAFYLCASSTPASVNYGYTFGSGTRLTVV.

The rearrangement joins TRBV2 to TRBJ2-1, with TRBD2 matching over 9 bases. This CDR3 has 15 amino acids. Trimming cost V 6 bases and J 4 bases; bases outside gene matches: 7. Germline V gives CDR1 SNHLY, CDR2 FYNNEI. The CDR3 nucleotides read TGTGCCAGCAGGCCGGGACTAGCTACATACAATGAGCAGTTCTTC. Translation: CASRPGLATYNEQFF.